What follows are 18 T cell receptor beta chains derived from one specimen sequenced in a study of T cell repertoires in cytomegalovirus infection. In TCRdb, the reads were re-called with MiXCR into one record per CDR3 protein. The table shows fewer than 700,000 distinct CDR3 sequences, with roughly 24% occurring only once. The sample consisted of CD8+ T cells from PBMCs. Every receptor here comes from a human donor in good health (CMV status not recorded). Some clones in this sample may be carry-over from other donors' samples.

The CDR3 coding sequence is TGTGCCATCAGTGAAATCGGCTTCTACGAGCAGTACGTC. Translated: CAISEIGFYEQYV. The chain joins TRBV10-3 to TRBJ2-7, with D unclear. Deletions cut 3 bases from V and 3 bases from J, with 9 bases between. The V gene's germline CDR1 is ENHRY and CDR2 SYGVKD. The CDR3 is 13 residues long.

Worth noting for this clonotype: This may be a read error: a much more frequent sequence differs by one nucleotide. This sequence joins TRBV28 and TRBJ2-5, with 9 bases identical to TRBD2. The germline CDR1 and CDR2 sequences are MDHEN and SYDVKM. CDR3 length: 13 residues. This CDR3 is CASSRRGGETRYF. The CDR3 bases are TGTGCCAGCAGTCGGCGGGGGGGAGAGACCCGGTACTTC.

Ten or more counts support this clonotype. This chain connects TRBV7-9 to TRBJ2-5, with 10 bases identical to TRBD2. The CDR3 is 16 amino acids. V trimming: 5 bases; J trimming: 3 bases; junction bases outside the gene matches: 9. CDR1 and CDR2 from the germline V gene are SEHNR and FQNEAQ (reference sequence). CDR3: CASSTYSGGLEETQYF. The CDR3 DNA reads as TGTGCCAGCAGCACTTATAGCGGGGGGTTGGAAGAGACCCAGTACTTC. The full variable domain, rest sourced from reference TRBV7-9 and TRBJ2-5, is DTGVSQNPRHKITKRGQNVTFRCDPISEHNRLYWYRQTLGQGPEFLTYFQNEAQLEKSRLLSDRFSAERPKGSFSTLEIQRTEQGDSAMYLCASSTYSGGLEETQYFGPGTRLLVL.

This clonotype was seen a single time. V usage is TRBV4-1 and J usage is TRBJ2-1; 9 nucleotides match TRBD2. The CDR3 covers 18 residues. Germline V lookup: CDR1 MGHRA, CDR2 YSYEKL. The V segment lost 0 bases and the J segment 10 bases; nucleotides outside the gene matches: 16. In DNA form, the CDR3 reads TGCGCCAGCAGCCAAGATAGTCTAGCGGGGCCCAGTGATTGGGAGCAGTTCTTC. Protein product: CASSQDSLAGPSDWEQFF.

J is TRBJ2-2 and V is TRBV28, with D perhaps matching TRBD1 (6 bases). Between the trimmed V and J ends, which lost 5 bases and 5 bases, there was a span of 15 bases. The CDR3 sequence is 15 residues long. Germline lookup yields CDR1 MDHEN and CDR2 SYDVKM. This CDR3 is CASSTRTDSTGELFF. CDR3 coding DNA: TGTGCCAGCAGTACCCGGACAGATAGTACCGGGGAGCTGTTTTTT.

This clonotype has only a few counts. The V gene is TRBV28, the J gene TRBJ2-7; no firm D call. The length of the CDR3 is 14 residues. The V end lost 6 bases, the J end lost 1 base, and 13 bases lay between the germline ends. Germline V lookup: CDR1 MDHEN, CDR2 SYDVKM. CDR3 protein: CASRPGPLSYEQYV. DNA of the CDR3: TGTGCCAGCAGGCCAGGTCCCTTATCCTACGAGCAGTACGTC.

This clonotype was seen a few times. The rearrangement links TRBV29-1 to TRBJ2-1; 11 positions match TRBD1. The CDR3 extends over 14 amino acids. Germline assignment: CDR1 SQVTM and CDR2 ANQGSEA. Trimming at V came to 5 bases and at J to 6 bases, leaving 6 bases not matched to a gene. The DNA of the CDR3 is TGCAGCGTTATCCGGGACAGGGGGTTCAATGAGCAGTTCTTC. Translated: CSVIRDRGFNEQFF.

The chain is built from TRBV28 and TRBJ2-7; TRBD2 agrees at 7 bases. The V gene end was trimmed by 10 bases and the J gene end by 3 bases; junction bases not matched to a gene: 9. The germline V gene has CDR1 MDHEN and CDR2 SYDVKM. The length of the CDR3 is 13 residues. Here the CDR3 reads CATLGDYNYEQYV. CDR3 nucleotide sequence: TGTGCCACCCTAGGGGACTATAACTACGAGCAGTACGTC.

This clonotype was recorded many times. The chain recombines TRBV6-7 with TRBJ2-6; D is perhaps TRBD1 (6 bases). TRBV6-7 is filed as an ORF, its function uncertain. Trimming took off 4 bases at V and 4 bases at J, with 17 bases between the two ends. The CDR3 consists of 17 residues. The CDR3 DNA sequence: TGTGCCAGCAGTTCCCTGCGAACAGGGTCCGGGGCCAACGTCCTGACTTTC. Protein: CASSSLRTGSGANVLTF.

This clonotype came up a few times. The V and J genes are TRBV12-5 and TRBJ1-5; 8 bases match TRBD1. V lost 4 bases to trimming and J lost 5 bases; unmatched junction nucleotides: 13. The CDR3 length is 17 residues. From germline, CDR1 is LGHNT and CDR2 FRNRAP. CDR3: CASGYPPDRVGDQPQHF. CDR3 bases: TGTGCTAGTGGTTACCCTCCGGACAGGGTTGGCGATCAGCCCCAGCATTTT.

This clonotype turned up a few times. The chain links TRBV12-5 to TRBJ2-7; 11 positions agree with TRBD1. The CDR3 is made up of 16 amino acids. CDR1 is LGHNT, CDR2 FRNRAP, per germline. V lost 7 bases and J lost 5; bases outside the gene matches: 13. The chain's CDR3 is CASVPGQGVEANEQYF. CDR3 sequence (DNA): TGTGCTAGTGTCCCGGGACAGGGGGTCGAAGCAAACGAGCAGTACTTC.

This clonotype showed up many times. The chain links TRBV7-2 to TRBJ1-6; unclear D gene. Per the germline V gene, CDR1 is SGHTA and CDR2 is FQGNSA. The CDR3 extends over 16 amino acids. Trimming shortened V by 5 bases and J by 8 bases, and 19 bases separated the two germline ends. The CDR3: CASSRSSLGGYSPLHF. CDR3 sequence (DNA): TGTGCCAGCAGCCGGAGCTCCCTCGGTGGGTATTCACCCCTCCACTTT.

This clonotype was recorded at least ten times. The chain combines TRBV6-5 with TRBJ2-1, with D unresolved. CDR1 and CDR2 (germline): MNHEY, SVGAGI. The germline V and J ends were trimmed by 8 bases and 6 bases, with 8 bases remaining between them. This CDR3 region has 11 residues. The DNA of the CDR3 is TGTGCCAGCTCTGGGGTCAATGAGCAGTTCTTC. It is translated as CASSGVNEQFF.

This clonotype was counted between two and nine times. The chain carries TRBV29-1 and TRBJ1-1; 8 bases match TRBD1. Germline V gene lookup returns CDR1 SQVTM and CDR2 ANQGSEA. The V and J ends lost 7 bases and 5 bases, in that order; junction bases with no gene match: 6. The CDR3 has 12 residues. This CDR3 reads CSAAGGWTEAFF. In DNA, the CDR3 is TGCAGCGCTGCAGGGGGCTGGACTGAAGCTTTCTTT.

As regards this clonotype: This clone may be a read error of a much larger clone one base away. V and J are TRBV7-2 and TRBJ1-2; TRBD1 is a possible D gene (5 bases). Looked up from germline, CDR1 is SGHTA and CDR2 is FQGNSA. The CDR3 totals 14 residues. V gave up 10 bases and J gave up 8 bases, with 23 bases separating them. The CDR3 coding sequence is TGTGCCACCAGTGAAAACGGGGCGAAGTGGGGCTACACCTTC. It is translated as CATSENGAKWGYTF.

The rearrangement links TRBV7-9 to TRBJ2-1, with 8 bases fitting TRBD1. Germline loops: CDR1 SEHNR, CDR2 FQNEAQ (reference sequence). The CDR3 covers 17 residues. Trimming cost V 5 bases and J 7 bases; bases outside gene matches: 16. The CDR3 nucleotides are TGTGCCAGCAGCCGGGGGCCCAAGGACAGGGCTCCAAATGAGCAGTTCTTC. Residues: CASSRGPKDRAPNEQFF.

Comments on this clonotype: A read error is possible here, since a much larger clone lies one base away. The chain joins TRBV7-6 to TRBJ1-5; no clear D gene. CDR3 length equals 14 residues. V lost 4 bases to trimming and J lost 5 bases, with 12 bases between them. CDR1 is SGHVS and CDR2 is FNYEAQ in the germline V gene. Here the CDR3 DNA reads TGTGCCAGCAGCTACTTTGAGTGGGATCAGCCCCAGCATTTT. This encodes CASSYFEWDQPQHF.

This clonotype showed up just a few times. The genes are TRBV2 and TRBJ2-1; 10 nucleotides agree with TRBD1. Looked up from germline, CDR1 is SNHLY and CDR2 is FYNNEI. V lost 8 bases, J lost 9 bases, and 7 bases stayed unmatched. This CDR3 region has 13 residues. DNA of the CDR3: TGTGCCAGCCCGGGGACAGGGGTGGTTGAGCAGTTCTTC. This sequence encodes CASPGTGVVEQFF. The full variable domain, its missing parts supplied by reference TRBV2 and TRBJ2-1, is EPEVTQTPSHQVTQMGQEVILRCVPISNHLYFYWYRQILGQKVEFLVSFYNNEISEKSEIFDDQFSVERPDGSNFTLKIRSTKLEDSAMYFCASPGTGVVEQFFGPGTRLTVL.